This T cell receptor beta chain originates from a study of blood T cells in healthy people across ages. Study results and caveats: With age, beta diversity per million T cells declined roughly linearly, significantly by 40. With unsorted PBMCs, a conclusive comparison of naive versus antigen-experienced cells was not possible.

Concerning this clonotype: Its antigen is undetermined.

The CDR3 covers 17 residues. Trimming cost V 5 bases and J 8 bases, with 25 bases left between them. Germline V lookup: CDR1 MDHEN, CDR2 SYDVKM. Alongside a J-beta primer mix, a sample-barcoded 5' primer served in a second PCR lasting about 7 to 11 cycles. Each TCR beta cDNA got a 12-nucleotide random molecular identifier. In TCRdb, the 5' RACE reads were re-called with MiXCR into one record per CDR3 protein. The sample holds about 1 million distinct CDR3 sequences, almost 25% seen once. Another study also made use of these data, one on T cells of mothers and their children. According to that study: None of the identified T cell clones proved to be persistent microchimeric clones.

The chain has TRBV28 and TRBJ2-1, with D perhaps given as TRBD1 or TRBD2 (6 bases each). This receptor was identified in a girl aged 2-10 years in good health. What was sequenced was blood. CDR3: CASSPLRGRPVNDEQFF. For the CDR3, the DNA is TGTGCCAGCAGTCCTCTCCGGGGGCGCCCCGTTAACGATGAGCAGTTCTTC. The whole variable domain, filled in from reference TRBV28 and TRBJ2-1, reads DVKVTQSSRYLVKRTGEKVFLECVQDMDHENMFWYRQDPGLGLRLIYFSYDVKMKEKGDIPEGYSVSREKKERFSLILESASTNQTSMYLCASSPLRGRPVNDEQFFGPGTRLTVL.